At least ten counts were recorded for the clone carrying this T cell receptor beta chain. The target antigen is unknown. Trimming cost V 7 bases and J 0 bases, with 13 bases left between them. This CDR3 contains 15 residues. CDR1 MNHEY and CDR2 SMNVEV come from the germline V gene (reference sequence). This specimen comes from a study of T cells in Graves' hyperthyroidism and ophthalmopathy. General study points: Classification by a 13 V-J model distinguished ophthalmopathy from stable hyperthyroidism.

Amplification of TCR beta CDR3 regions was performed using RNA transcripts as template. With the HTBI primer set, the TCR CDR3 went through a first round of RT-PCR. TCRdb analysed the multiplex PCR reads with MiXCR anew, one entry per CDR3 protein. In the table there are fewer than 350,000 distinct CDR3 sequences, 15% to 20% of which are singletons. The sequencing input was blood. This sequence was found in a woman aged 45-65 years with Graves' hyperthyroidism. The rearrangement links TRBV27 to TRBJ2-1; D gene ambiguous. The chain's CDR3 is CASNGVLSSYNEQFF. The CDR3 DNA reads TGTGCCAGCAACGGTGTACTAAGCTCCTACAATGAGCAGTTCTTC.